The T cell receptor (beta chain) under discussion was sequenced for a study of cytomegalovirus exposure and HLA in healthy donors. In the PCR, 60 Vbeta and 13 Jbeta primers were used. In the original workflow: A later analysis tallied 87 million or so unique TCR beta chains, around 12 million of them shared. TCRdb keeps only in-frame clones here, not all; method: immunoSEQ multiplex PCR. That table gives V, J and clone size, and the DNA gave D and trimming. The repertoire holds 120,000 or so clones, with 81% as singletons. The CDR3 runs 12 residues. Trimming pared 5 bases from V and 15 bases from J, leaving 17 bases between. Germline loops: CDR1 MNHEY, CDR2 SMNVEV (reference sequence).

Sample: PBMCs. The receptor comes from a man aged 18 to 35 in good health and CMV-seropositive. The chain is built from TRBV27 and TRBJ2-1; D is uncertain. The CDR3 protein is CASSTPPRVPFF. Written as DNA, the CDR3 is TGTGCCAGCAGTACTCCCCCCCGGGTCCCGTTCTTC.